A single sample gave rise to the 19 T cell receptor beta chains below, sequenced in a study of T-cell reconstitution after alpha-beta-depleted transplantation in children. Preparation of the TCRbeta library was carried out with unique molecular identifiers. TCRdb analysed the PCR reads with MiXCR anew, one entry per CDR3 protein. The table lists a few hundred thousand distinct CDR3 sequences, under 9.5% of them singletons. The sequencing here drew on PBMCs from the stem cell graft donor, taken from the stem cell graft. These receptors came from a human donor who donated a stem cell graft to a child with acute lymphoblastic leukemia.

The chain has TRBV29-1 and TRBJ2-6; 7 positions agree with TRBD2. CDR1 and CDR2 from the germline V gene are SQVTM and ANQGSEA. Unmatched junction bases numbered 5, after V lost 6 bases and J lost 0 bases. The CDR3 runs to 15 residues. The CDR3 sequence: CSVAGTNSGANVLTF. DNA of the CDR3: TGCAGCGTAGCGGGGACGAACTCTGGGGCCAACGTCCTGACTTTC. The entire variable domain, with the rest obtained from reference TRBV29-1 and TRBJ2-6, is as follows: SAVISQKPSRDICQRGTSLTIQCQVDSQVTMMFWYRQQPGQSLTLIATANQGSEATYESGFVIDKFPISRPNLTFSTLTVSNMSPEDSSIYLCSVAGTNSGANVLTFGAGSRLTVL.

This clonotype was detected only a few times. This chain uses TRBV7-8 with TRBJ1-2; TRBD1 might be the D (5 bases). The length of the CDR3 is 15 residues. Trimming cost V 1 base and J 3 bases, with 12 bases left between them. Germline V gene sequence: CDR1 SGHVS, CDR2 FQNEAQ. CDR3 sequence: CASSLVGREDYGYTF. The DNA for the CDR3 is TGTGCCAGCAGCTTAGTCGGCAGGGAAGACTATGGCTACACCTTC.

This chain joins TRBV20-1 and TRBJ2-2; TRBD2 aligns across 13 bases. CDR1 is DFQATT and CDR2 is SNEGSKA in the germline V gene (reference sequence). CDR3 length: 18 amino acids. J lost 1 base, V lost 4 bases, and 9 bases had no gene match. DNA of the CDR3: TGCAGTGCTACTGTGACTAGCGGGGGGCTTAGGAACACCGGGGAGCTGTTTTTT. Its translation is CSATVTSGGLRNTGELFF.

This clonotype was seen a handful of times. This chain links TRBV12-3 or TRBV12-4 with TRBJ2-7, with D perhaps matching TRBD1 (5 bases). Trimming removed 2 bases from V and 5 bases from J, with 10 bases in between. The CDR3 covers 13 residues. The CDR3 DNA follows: TGTGCCAGCAGTTTATTTGGGGCAGACGAGCAGTACTTC. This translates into CASSLFGADEQYF.

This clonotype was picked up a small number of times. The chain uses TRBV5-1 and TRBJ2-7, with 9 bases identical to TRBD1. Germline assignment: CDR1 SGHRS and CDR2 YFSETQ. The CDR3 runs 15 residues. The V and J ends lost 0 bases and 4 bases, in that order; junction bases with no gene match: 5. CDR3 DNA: TGCGCCAGCAGCTTGGAGGGGACAGGGAGATACGAGCAGTACTTC. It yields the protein CASSLEGTGRYEQYF.

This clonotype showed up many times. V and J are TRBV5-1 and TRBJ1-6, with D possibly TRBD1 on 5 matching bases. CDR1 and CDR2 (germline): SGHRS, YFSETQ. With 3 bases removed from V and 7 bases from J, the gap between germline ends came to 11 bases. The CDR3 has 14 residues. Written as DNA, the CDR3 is TGCGCCAGCAGCTCTGGGACGGCCAATTCACCCCTCCACTTT. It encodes CASSSGTANSPLHF. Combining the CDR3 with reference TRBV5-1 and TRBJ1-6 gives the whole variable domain KAGVTQTPRYLIKTRGQQVTLSCSPISGHRSVSWYQQTPGQGLQFLFEYFSETQRNKGNFPGRFSGRQFSNSRSEMNVSTLELGDSALYLCASSSGTANSPLHFGNGTRLTVT.

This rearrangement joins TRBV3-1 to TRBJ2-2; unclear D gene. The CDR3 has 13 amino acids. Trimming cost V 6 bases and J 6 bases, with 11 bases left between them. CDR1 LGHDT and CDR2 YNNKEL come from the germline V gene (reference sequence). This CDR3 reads CASSHSVAGELFF. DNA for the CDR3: TGTGCCAGCAGTCATTCCGTGGCCGGGGAGCTGTTTTTT.

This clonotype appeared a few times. CDR3 sequence reads: CSAHRLAGTLSYEQYF. Written as DNA, the CDR3 is TGCAGTGCTCATAGACTAGCGGGAACTTTGTCCTACGAGCAGTACTTC. The V and J genes are TRBV20-1 and TRBJ2-7, with TRBD2 identical over 11 bases. Germline V lookup: CDR1 DFQATT, CDR2 SNEGSKA (reference sequence). V was pared by 5 bases and J by 1 base, with 10 bases of the junction left unmatched. This CDR3 has 16 residues.

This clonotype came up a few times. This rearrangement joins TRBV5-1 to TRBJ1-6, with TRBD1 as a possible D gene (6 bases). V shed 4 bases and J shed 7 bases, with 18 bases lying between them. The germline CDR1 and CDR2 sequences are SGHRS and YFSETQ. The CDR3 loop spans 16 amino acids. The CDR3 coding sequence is TGCGCCAGCAGCACACAGGGATTGTCTTCGAATTCACCCCTCCACTTT. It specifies CASSTQGLSSNSPLHF.

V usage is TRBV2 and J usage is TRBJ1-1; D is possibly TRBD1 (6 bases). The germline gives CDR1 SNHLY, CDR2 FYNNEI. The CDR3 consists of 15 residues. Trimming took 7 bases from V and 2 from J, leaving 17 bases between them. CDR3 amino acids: CASTQNRVDNTEAFF. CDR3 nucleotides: TGTGCCAGCACTCAGAACAGGGTCGATAACACTGAAGCTTTCTTT.

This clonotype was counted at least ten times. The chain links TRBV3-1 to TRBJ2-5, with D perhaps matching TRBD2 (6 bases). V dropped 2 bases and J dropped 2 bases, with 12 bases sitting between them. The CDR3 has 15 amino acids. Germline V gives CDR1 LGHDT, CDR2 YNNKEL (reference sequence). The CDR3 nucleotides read TGTGCCAGCAGCCAATTTGGCGGGGAGCAAGAGACCCAGTACTTC. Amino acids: CASSQFGGEQETQYF.

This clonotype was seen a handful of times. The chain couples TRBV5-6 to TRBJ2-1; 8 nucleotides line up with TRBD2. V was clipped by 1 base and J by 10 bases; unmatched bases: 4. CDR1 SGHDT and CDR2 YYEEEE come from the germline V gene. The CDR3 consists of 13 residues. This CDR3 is CASSLNERGEQFF. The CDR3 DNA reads TGTGCCAGCAGCTTGAATGAGCGGGGGGAGCAGTTCTTC.

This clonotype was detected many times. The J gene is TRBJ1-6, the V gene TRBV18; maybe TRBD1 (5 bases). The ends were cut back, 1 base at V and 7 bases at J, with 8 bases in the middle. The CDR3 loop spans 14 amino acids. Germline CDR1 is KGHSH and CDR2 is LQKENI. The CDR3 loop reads CASSPQGENSPLHF. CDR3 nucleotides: TGTGCCAGCTCACCACAAGGGGAGAATTCACCCCTCCACTTT.

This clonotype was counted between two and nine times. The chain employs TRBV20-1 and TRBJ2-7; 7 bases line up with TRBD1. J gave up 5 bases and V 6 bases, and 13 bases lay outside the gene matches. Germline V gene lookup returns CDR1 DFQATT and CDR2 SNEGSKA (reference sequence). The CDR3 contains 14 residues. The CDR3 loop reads CSASGRQGRNEQYF. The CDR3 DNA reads TGCAGTGCCAGCGGTCGACAGGGTCGCAACGAGCAGTACTTC.

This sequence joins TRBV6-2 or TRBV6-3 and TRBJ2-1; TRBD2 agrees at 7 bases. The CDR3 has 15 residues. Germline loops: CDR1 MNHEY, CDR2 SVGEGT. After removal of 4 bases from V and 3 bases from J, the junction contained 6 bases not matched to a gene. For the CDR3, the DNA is TGTGCCAGCAGTTGGACTAGGGACCTCTACAATGAGCAGTTCTTC. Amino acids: CASSWTRDLYNEQFF.

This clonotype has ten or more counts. DNA for the CDR3: TGCAGTGCTAGAGCCATGGCAGGGGCGGACACTGAAGCTTTCTTT. Its translation is CSARAMAGADTEAFF. The J gene is TRBJ1-1, the V gene TRBV20-1; maybe TRBD1 (6 bases). Germline V gene lookup returns CDR1 DFQATT and CDR2 SNEGSKA (reference sequence). Trimming took off 1 base at V and 3 bases at J, with 15 bases between the two ends. The CDR3 has 15 amino acids.

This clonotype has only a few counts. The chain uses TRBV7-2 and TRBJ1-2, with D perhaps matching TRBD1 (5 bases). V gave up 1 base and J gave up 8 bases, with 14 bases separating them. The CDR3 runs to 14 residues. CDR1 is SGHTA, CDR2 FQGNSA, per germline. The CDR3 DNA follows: TGTGCCAGCAGCTTAGACACAGGAAATTTGGGCTACACCTTC. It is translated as CASSLDTGNLGYTF.

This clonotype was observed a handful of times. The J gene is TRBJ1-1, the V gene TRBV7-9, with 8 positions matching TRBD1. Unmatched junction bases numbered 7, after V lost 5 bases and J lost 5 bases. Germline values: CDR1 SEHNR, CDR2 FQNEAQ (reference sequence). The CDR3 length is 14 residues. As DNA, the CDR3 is TGTGCCAGCAGCCAGCGTCGGGACAGGACTGAAGCTTTCTTT. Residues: CASSQRRDRTEAFF.

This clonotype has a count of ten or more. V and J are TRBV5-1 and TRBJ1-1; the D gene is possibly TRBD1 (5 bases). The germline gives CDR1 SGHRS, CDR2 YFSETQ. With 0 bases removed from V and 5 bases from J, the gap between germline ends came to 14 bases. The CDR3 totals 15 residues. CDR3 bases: TGCGCCAGCAGCTTGGAGGTACCAGGGATGACTGAAGCTTTCTTT. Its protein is CASSLEVPGMTEAFF. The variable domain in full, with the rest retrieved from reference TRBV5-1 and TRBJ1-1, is KAGVTQTPRYLIKTRGQQVTLSCSPISGHRSVSWYQQTPGQGLQFLFEYFSETQRNKGNFPGRFSGRQFSNSRSEMNVSTLELGDSALYLCASSLEVPGMTEAFFGQGTRLTVV.